This TCR beta chain was captured by sequencing in a study of T cell repertoires in cytomegalovirus infection. Study-wide background: CMV infection together with matching HLA type was indicated by public TCR beta signatures.

TCRdb re-analysed the reads in MiXCR, keeping a single row per CDR3 protein. Counted here are 100,000 or so distinct CDR3 sequences, approximately 17% occurring once; the ten biggest clones make up about 7.3%. The CDR3 is 14 residues long. Trimming removed 6 bases from V and 7 bases from J, with 19 bases in between. Germline CDR1 is SQVTM and CDR2 is ANQGSEA. General study points: Carriage of CMV together with the relevant HLA was identifiable through cumulative public TCR beta family frequency. The study found HLA-C-restricted CMV-specific TCR beta clonotypes dominating the ex vivo response.

In this sample, this clonotype turned up a few times. Its antigen is as yet unknown. This TCR came from a human donor in good health (CMV status not recorded). Some clones in this sample may be carry-over from other donors' samples. The chain carries TRBV29-1 and TRBJ1-5, with D possibly TRBD1 on 5 matching bases. Sequenced: PBMCs. The CDR3 sequence is CSVTYGGRGQPQHF. As DNA, the CDR3 is TGCAGCGTCACGTACGGGGGACGGGGGCAGCCCCAGCATTTT.